This TCR beta chain was obtained from a study of CD8 T cells in ankylosing spondylitis. TCRdb independently ran MiXCR on the 5' RACE reads; one entry per CDR3 protein. The sample contains around 770,000 distinct CDR3 sequences, about 12% of which appear only once. This CDR3 region has 15 residues. Germline V CDR1 and CDR2: DFQATT, SNEGSKA (reference sequence). V was shortened by 0 bases and J by 3 bases, with 11 bases between the two germline ends. Study observations and caveats: Peripheral blood samples showed relatively rare disease-linked clones, and these clones were CD8+. Certain motif variants had earlier been reported in reactive arthritis synovial fluid and blood. Among TCR beta sequences, a motif of fewer than 10 highly homologous variants appeared characteristic of ankylosing spondylitis blood.

Only a few counts were recorded for this clonotype. The antigen is undetermined. The V call is TRBV20-1, the J call TRBJ2-2; possible D gene TRBD1, 5 bases. Sequences were obtained from blood, either unsorted or a sorted T cell fraction (not recorded which). The clonotype was recovered from a male donor with ankylosing spondylitis. CDR3 bases: TGCAGTGCTAGAGATCGCCAGGGATACACCGGGGAGCTGTTTTTT. It is translated as CSARDRQGYTGELFF.